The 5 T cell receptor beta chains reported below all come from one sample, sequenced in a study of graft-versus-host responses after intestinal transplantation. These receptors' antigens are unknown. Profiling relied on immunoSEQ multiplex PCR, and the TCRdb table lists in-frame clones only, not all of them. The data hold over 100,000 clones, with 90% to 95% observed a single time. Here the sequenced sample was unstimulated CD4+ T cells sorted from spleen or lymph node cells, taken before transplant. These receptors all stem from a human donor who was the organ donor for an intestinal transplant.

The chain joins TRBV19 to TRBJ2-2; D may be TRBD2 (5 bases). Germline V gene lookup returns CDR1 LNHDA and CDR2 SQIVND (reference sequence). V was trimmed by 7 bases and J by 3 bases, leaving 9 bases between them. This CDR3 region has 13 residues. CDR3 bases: TGTGCCAGTAATCTAGCCTACACCGGGGAGCTGTTTTTT. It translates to CASNLAYTGELFF.

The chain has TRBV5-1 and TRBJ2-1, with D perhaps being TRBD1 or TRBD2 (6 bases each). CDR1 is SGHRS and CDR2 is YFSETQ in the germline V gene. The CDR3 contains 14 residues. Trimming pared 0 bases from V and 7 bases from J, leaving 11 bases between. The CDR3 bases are TGCGCCAGCAGCTTGGCGGGGGCTAGGAATGAGCAGTTCTTC. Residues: CASSLAGARNEQFF.

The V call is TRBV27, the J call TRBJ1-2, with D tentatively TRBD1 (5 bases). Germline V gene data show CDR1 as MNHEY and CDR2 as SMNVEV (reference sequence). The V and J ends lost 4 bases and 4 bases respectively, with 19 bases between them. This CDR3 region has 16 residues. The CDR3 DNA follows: TGTGCCAGCAGTTCATCCACTCGGAAGGGGTTCTATGGCTACACCTTC. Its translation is CASSSSTRKGFYGYTF.

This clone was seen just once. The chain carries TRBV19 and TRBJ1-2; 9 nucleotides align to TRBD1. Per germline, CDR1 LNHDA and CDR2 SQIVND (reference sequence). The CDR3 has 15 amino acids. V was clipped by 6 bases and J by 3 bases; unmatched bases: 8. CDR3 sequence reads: CASSRTGDGYYGYTF. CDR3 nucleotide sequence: TGTGCCAGTAGCCGGACAGGGGATGGGTACTATGGCTACACCTTC.

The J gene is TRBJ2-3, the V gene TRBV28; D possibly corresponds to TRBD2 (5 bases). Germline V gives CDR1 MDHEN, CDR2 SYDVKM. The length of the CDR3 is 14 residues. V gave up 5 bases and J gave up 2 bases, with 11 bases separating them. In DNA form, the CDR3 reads TGTGCCAGCAGTCCAGCGGTGGACACAGATACGCAGTATTTT. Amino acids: CASSPAVDTDTQYF.